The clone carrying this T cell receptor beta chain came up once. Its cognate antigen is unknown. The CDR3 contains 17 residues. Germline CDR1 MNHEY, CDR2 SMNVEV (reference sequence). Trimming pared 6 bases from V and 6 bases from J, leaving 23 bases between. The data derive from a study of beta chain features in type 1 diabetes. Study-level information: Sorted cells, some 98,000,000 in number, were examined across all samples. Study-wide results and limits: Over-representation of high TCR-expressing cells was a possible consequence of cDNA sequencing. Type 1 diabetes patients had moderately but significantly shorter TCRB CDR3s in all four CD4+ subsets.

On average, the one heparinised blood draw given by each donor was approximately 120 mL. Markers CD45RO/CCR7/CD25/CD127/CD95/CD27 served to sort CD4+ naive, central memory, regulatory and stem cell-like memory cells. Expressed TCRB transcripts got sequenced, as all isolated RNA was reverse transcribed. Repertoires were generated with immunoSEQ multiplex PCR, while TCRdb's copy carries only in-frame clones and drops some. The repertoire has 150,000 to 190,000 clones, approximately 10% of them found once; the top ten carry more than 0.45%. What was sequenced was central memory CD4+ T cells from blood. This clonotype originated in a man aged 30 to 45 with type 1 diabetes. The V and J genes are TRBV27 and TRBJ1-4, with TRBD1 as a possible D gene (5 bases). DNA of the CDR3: TGTGCCAGCAGACCTACCCGATCAGCAGGGTCGTATGAAAAACTGTTTTTT. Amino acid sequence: CASRPTRSAGSYEKLFF.